This T cell receptor (beta chain) was recovered during a study of T cell changes during pregnancy in multiple sclerosis (dated by TCRdb to the late 2010s). Regarding the research as a whole: Changes in the T cell repertoire over the course of pregnancy were examined in this study in women with multiple sclerosis.

This clone occurred once. Its binding antigen is unknown. Base qualities are not recorded, but no much larger clone differs from it by a single base. From the cysteine through the phenylalanine, the CDR3 covers 15 amino acids. Only the CDR3 DNA stays, 45 bases, in frame from base 1. The germline V gene supplies CDR1 MDHEN and CDR2 SYDVKM. V gives up 3 bases and J gives up 6 bases, and the segment between their germline ends measures 17 bases. The method was the immunoSEQ multiplex PCR assay. Entries here come from immuneACCESS through TCRdb and include only in-frame sequences with V and J called. Some clones fail to appear in such tables; in the studies checked, an unresolved V gene covers under half of the shortfall, and the cause of the remainder is unknown. The sample yields 20,000 to 25,000 clones; 65% to 90% were counted once. Clones ranked in the top ten supply under 1.4% of the sample.

The material was CD4+ T cells from peripheral blood mononuclear cells, obtained in the first trimester of pregnancy. The chain couples TRBV28 to TRBJ1-2, and possibly TRBD1, on 5 matching bases. This TCR was sampled from a female donor in good health, enrolled as a control in a pregnancy study. The CDR3 is CASSLARWGEDGYTF. The nucleotide sequence reads as follows: TGTGCCAGCAGTTTGGCTCGCTGGGGGGAGGATGGCTACACCTTC.